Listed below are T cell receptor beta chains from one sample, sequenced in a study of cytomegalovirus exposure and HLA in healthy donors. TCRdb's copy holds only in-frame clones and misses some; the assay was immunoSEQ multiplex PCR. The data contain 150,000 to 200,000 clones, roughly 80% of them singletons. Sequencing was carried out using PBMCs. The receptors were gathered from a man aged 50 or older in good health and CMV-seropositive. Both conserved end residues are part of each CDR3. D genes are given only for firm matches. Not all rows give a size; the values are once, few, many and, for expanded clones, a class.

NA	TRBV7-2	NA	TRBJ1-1	CASSLVGRKNTEAFF	TGTGCCAGCAGCTTAGTGGGGAGGAAGAACACTGAAGCTTTCTTT
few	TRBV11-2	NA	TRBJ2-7	CASSSRTFSYEQYF	TGTGCCAGCAGCTCGAGGACATTTTCCTACGAGCAGTACTTC
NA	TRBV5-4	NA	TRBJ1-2	CASSLPAQGYGYTF	TGTGCCAGCAGCTTGCCGGCACAGGGATATGGCTACACCTTC
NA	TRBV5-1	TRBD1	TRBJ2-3	CASRLDRAYTQYF	TGCGCCAGCAGACTGGACAGGGCTTATACGCAGTATTTT
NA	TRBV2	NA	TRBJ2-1	CASSDVGPTIYYNEQFF	TGTGCCAGCAGTGATGTGGGGCCGACAATATACTACAATGAGCAGTTCTTC
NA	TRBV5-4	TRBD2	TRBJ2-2	CASRPSGGSNGELFF	TGTGCCAGCAGACCTAGCGGGGGGAGCAACGGGGAGCTGTTTTTT
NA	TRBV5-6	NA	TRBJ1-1	CASSPLTGINTEAFF	TGTGCCAGCAGCCCTCTCACAGGGATCAACACTGAAGCTTTCTTT
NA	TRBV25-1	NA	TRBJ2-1	CATRAGAAEQFF	TGTGCCACTCGGGCGGGGGCGGCTGAGCAGTTCTTC
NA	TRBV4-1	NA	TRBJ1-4	CASSQSGGSNEKLFF	TGCGCCAGCAGCCAGTCGGGGGGAAGTAATGAAAAACTGTTTTTT
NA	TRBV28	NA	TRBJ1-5	CASSLEPGGLRDQHF	TGTGCCAGCAGTTTGGAACCTGGGGGGTTAAGGGACCAGCATTTT
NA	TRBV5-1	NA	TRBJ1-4	CASSLNGESNEKLFF	TGCGCCAGCAGCCTAAACGGAGAGTCTAATGAAAAACTGTTTTTT
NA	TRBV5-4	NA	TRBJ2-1	CASSLGGPSSYNEQFF	TGTGCCAGCAGCTTGGGCGGGCCCTCCTCCTACAATGAGCAGTTCTTC
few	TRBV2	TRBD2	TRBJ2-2	CASSELGGGLAGELFF	TGTGCCAGCAGTGAATTGGGCGGGGGGCTCGCCGGGGAGCTGTTTTTT
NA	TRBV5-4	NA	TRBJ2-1	CASSPTASSYNEQFF	TGTGCCAGCAGCCCGACTGCGAGCTCCTACAATGAGCAGTTCTTC
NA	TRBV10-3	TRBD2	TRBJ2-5	CATQRDSGRSETQYF	TGTGCCACGCAGCGGGATAGCGGGAGATCGGAGACCCAGTACTTC
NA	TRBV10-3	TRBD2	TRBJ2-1	CAISGGSGGRDEQFF	TGTGCCATCAGTGGAGGTAGCGGGGGGCGGGATGAGCAGTTCTTC
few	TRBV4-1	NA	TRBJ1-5	CASSQGAGAHQPQHF	TGCGCCAGCAGCCAAGGAGCGGGGGCCCATCAGCCCCAGCATTTT
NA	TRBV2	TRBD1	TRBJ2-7	CASSQGQAGYEQYF	TGTGCCAGCAGCCAAGGACAGGCGGGCTACGAGCAGTACTTC
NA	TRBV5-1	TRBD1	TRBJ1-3	CASSLVPGGPAGNTIYF	TGCGCCAGCAGCTTGGTTCCAGGGGGCCCGGCTGGAAACACCATATATTTT
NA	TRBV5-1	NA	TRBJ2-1	CASSLGHTYNEQFF	TGCGCCAGCAGCTTGGGACATACTTACAATGAGCAGTTCTTC
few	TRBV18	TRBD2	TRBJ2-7	CASSPGSGGYEQYF	TGTGCCAGCTCACCAGGTAGCGGGGGGTACGAGCAGTACTTC
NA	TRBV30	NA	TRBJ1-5	CAWSGGFQPQHF	TGTGCCTGGAGCGGCGGGTTCCAGCCCCAGCATTTT
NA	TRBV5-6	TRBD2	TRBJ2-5	CASSYPGTRETQYF	TGTGCCAGCAGTTATCCCGGGACTAGAGAGACCCAGTACTTC
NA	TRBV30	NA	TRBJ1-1	CAWGAGGAFF	TGTGCCTGGGGGGCGGGGGGAGCTTTCTTT
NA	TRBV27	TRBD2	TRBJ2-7	CASSLREGGYEQYF	TGTGCCAGCAGTTTACGGGAGGGGGGCTACGAGCAGTACTTC
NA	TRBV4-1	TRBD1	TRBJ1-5	CASSQAGGNNQPQHF	TGCGCCAGCAGCCAAGCAGGGGGCAACAATCAGCCCCAGCATTTT